The TCR beta chain under discussion was sequenced for a study of blood T cell repertoires in COVID-19. The V gene lost 5 bases and the J gene lost 0 bases, with 8 bases spanning the gap. Germline V gene data show CDR1 as MNHEY and CDR2 as SVGAGI. The CDR3 has 14 amino acids. The assay was immunoSEQ multiplex PCR, and TCRdb's table has in-frame clones only and misses some. The data contain over 150,000 clones, about 80% of them seen just once; the ten biggest clones take up approximately 11%. This chain joins TRBV6-5 and TRBJ2-4; no reliable D call. The receptor comes from a man aged 65 to 79 with active or convalescent COVID-19. Sample: peripheral blood. The CDR3 nucleotides are TGTGCCAGCAGTCCTCCGGTAGCCAAAAACATTCAGTACTTC. Translating gives CASSPPVAKNIQYF.